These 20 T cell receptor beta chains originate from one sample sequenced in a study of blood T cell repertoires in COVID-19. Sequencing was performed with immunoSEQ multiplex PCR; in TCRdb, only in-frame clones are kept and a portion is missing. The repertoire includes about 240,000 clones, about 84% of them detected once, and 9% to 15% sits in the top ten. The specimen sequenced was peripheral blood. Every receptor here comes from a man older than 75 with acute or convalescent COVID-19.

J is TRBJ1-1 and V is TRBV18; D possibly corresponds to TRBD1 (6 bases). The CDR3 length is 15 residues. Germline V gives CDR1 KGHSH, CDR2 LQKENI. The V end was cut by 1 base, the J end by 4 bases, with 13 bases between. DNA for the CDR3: TGTGCCAGCTCACCACGACAGGTGGCGGGCACTGAAGCTTTCTTT. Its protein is CASSPRQVAGTEAFF.

The chain's CDR3 is CASSIAGGHQTGEQFF. The CDR3 DNA sequence: TGTGCCAGTAGTATAGCGGGGGGGCATCAAACAGGCGAGCAGTTCTTC. The chain links TRBV19 to TRBJ2-1, with 8 bases that match TRBD2. After removal of 1 base from V and 10 bases from J, the junction contained 12 bases not matched to a gene. The CDR3 extends over 16 amino acids. Germline assignment: CDR1 LNHDA and CDR2 SQIVND (reference sequence).

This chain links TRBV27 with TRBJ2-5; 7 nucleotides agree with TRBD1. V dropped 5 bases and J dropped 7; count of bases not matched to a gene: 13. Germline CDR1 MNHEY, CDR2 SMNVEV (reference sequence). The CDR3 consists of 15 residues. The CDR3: CASSVTGQPSGTQYF. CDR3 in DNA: TGTGCCAGCAGTGTTACGGGACAGCCCTCAGGGACCCAGTACTTC.

This CDR3 reads CATTGTENTEAFF. The CDR3 coding sequence is TGTGCCACCACCGGGACAGAGAACACTGAAGCTTTCTTT. The chain recombines TRBV10-3 with TRBJ1-1, with 7 bases matching TRBD1. V shed 10 bases, J shed 1 base, and the junction held 6 bases outside the gene matches. The V gene's germline CDR1 is ENHRY and CDR2 SYGVKD. This CDR3 has 13 residues.

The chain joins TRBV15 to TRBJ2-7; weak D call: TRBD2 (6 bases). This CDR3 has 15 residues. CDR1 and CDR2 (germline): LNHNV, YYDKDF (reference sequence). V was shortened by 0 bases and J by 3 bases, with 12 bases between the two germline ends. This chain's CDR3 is CATSRDGRGGYEQYF. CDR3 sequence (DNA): TGTGCCACCAGCAGAGATGGACGGGGAGGCTACGAGCAGTACTTC.

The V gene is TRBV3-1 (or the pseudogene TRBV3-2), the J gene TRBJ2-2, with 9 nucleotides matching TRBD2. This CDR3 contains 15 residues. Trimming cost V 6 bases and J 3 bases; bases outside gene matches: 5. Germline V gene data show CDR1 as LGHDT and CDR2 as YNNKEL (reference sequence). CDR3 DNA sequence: TGTGCCAGCAGAGCTAGCGGGGCTTACACCGGGGAGCTGTTTTTT. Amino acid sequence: CASRASGAYTGELFF.

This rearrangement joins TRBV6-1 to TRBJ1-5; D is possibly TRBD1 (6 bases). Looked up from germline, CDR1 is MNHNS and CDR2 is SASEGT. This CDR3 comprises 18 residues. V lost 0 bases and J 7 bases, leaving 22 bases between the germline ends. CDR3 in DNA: TGTGCCAGCAGTGAAGCGCTTCTGGCGGGGGGCGCAGGACAGCCCCAGCATTTT. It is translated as CASSEALLAGGAGQPQHF.

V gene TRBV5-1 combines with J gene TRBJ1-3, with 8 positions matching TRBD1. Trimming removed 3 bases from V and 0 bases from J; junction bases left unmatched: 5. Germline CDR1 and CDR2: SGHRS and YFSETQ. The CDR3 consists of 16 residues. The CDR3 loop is CASSYGQGSSGNTIYF. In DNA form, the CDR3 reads TGCGCCAGCAGCTACGGACAGGGCAGCTCTGGAAACACCATATATTTT.

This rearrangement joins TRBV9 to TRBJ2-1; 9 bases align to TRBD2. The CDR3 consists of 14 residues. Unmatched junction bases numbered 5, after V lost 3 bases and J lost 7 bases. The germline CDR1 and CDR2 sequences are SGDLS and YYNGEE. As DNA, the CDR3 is TGTGCCAGCAGCGCGACGGGACTAGCTAATGAGCAGTTCTTC. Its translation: CASSATGLANEQFF.

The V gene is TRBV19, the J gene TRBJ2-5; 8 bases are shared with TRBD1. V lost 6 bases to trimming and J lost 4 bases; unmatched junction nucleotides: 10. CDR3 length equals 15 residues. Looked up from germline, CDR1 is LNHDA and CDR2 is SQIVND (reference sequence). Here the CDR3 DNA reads TGTGCCAGTAGCGGACAGGGATCGCCCCGAGAGACCCAGTACTTC. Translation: CASSGQGSPRETQYF.

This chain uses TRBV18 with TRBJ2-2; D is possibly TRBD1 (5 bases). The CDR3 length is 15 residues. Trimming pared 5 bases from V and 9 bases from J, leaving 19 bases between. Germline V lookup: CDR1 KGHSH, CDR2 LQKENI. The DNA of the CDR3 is TGTGCCAGCTCAGCCGAACTCAGGGCAGCCCGGGAGCTGTTTTTT. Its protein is CASSAELRAARELFF.

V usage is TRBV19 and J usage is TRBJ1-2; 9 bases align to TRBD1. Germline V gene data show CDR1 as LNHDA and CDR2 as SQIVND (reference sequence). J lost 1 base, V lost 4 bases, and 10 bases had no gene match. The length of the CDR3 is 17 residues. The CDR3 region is CASSTFGPGQGNYGYTF. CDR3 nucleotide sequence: TGTGCCAGTAGTACCTTTGGCCCGGGACAGGGTAACTATGGCTACACCTTC.

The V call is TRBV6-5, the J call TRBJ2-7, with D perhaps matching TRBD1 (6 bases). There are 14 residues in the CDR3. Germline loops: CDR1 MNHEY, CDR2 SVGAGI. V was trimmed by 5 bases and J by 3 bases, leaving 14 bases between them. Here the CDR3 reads CASSRSGQNYEQYF. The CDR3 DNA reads TGTGCCAGCAGTCGTTCGGGACAAAACTACGAGCAGTACTTC.

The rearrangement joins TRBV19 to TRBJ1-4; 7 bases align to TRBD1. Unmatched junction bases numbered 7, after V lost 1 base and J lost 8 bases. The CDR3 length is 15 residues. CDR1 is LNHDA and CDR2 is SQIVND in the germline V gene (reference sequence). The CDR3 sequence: CASSIGDRDREKLFF. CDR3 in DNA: TGTGCCAGTAGTATAGGAGACAGGGATCGCGAAAAACTGTTTTTT. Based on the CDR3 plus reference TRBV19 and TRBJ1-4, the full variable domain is DGGITQSPKYLFRKEGQNVTLSCEQNLNHDAMYWYRQDPGQGLRLIYYSQIVNDFQKGDIAEGYSVSREKKESFPLTVTSAQKNPTAFYLCASSIGDRDREKLFFGSGTQLSVL.

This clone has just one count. The CDR3 here is CASNARGAGYQPQHF. The CDR3, as DNA: TGTGCCAGTAACGCCCGGGGGGCGGGATATCAGCCCCAGCATTTT. The chain couples TRBV19 to TRBJ1-5; TRBD1 might be the D (6 bases). The V gene's germline CDR1 is LNHDA and CDR2 SQIVND (reference sequence). Trimming stripped 7 bases from V and 5 bases from J, with 18 bases between. The CDR3 contains 15 residues.

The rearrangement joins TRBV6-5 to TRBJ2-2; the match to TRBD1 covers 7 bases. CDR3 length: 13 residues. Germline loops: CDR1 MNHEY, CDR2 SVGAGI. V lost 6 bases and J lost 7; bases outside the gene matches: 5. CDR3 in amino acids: CASSGQVHGELFF. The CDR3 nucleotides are TGTGCCAGCAGCGGACAGGTCCACGGGGAGCTGTTTTTT.

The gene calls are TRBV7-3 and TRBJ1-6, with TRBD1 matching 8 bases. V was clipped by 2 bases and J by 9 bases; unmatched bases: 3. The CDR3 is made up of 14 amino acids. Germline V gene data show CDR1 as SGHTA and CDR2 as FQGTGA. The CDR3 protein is CASSLGTGGSPLHF. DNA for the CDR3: TGTGCCAGCAGCTTAGGGACAGGTGGTTCACCCCTCCACTTT. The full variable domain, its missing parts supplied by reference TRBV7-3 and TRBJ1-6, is GAGVSQTPSNKVTEKGKYVELRCDPISGHTALYWYRQSLGQGPEFLIYFQGTGAADDSGLPNDRFFAVRPEGSVSTLKIQRTERGDSAVYLCASSLGTGGSPLHFGNGTRLTVT.

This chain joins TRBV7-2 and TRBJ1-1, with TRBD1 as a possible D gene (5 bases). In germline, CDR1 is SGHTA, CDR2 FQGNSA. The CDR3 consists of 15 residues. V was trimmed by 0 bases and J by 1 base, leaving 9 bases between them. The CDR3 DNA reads TGTGCCAGCAGCTTAGCGCGGGGCACGAACACTGAAGCTTTCTTT. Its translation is CASSLARGTNTEAFF. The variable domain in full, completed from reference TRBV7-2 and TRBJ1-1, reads GAGVSQSPSNKVTEKGKDVELRCDPISGHTALYWYRQSLGQGLEFLIYFQGNSAPDKSGLPSDRFSAERTGGSVSTLTIQRTQQEDSAVYLCASSLARGTNTEAFFGQGTRLTVV.

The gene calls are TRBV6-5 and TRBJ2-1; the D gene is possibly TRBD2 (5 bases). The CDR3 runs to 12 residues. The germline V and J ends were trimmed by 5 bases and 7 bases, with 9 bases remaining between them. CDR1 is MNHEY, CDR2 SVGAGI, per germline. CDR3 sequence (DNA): TGTGCCAGCAGTCCCTGGGAGAATGAGCAGTTCTTC. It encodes CASSPWENEQFF.

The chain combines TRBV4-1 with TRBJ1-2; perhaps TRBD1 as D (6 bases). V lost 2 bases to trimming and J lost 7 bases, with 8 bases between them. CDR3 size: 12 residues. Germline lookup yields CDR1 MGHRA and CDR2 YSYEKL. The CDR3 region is CASSQRDTGYTF. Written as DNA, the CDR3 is TGCGCCAGCAGCCAAAGGGACACTGGCTACACCTTC.